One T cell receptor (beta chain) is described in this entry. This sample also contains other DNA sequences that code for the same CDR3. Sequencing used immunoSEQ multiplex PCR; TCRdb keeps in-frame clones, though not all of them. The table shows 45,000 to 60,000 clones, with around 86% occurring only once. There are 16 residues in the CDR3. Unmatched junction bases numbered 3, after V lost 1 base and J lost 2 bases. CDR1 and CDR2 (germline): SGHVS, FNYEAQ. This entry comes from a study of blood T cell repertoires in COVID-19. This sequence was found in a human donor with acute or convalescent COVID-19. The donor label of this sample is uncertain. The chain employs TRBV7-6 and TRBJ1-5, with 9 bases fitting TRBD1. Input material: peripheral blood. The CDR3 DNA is TGTGCCAGCAGCTTAGACAGGGGGCGTCGCAATCAGCCCCAGCATTTT. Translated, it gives CASSLDRGRRNQPQHF.